This passage covers 22 T cell receptor beta chains from one sample sequenced in a study of blood T cell repertoires in COVID-19. Generated by immunoSEQ multiplex PCR, the TCRdb table keeps only in-frame clones and is missing some. The sample comprises about 250,000 clones, more than 75% of which are singletons, and 1.5% to 2% rests with the top ten. Sequencing input: PBMCs or T cells enriched from blood (not recorded which). The receptors were sampled from a woman aged 45-59 years who had recovered from COVID-19.

The chain links TRBV18 to TRBJ2-3; D not certain. V was cut by 5 bases and J by 0 bases, with 9 bases left in between. CDR1 is KGHSH and CDR2 is LQKENI in the germline V gene. This CDR3 contains 14 residues. This CDR3 reads CASSYQFSTDTQYF. CDR3 in DNA: TGTGCCAGCTCATATCAGTTTAGCACAGATACGCAGTATTTT.

The J gene is TRBJ2-4, the V gene TRBV28; 9 bases fit TRBD1. The CDR3 consists of 17 residues. In germline, CDR1 is MDHEN, CDR2 SYDVKM. Trimming cost V 5 bases and J 0 bases; bases outside gene matches: 8. CDR3 protein: CASSLRDRAGAKNIQYF. DNA of the CDR3: TGTGCCAGCAGTCTCCGGGACAGGGCCGGAGCCAAAAACATTCAGTACTTC.

This rearrangement joins TRBV2 to TRBJ2-1, with 7 bases fitting TRBD2. CDR3 length: 17 residues. Germline CDR1 SNHLY, CDR2 FYNNEI. V was clipped by 0 bases and J by 6 bases; unmatched bases: 11. The CDR3 reads CASSEALWGRVINEQFF. Written as DNA, the CDR3 is TGTGCCAGCAGTGAAGCGCTTTGGGGGAGGGTTATCAATGAGCAGTTCTTC.

The chain joins TRBV20-1 to TRBJ2-3; unclear D gene. The ends were cut back, 0 bases at V and 10 bases at J, with 8 bases in the middle. Germline V gene lookup returns CDR1 DFQATT and CDR2 SNEGSKA (reference sequence). This CDR3 comprises 11 residues. The CDR3 is CSARDRRSQYF. The DNA for the CDR3 is TGCAGTGCTAGAGATCGTCGTTCGCAGTATTTT.

The J gene is TRBJ2-3, the V gene TRBV13; TRBD2 might be the D (5 bases). The CDR3 sequence is 15 residues long. The germline V and J ends were trimmed by 2 bases and 4 bases, with 13 bases remaining between them. Germline CDR1 reads PRHDT; CDR2 reads FYEKMQ (reference sequence). This CDR3 is CASSLSTGKADTQYF. For the CDR3, the DNA is TGTGCCAGCAGCTTAAGTACCGGGAAGGCAGATACGCAGTATTTT.

This chain connects TRBV11-2 to TRBJ2-7; 7 bases are shared with TRBD1. With 1 base clipped from V and 3 bases from J, the junction kept 3 bases outside the gene matches. CDR3 length equals 14 residues. Germline CDR1 is SGHAT and CDR2 is FQNNGV. CDR3 coding DNA: TGTGCCAGCAGCTTAGGGGACAGCTTCTACGAGCAGTACTTC. Its translation: CASSLGDSFYEQYF.

V is TRBV7-9 and J is TRBJ1-5; D is possibly TRBD1 (6 bases). The V end was cut by 4 bases, the J end by 5 bases, with 6 bases between. Germline lookup yields CDR1 SEHNR and CDR2 FQNEAQ (reference sequence). The CDR3 covers 12 residues. The chain's CDR3 is CASSSGDQPQHF. Here the CDR3 DNA reads TGTGCCAGCAGCTCAGGGGATCAGCCCCAGCATTTT.

This clone appeared a single time. Other DNA sequences in the sample encode the same CDR3. This chain links TRBV7-9 with TRBJ2-1, with 11 bases matching TRBD2. The length of the CDR3 is 14 residues. Germline V CDR1 and CDR2: SEHNR, FQNEAQ (reference sequence). The ends lost 1 base at V and 7 bases at J; junction bases unmatched: 0. The chain's CDR3 is CASSLGLAGNEQFF. For the CDR3, the DNA is TGTGCCAGCAGCTTAGGACTAGCGGGGAATGAGCAGTTCTTC.

V gene TRBV25-1 combines with J gene TRBJ1-2; 9 positions agree with TRBD1. The length of the CDR3 is 16 residues. The ends lost 4 bases at V and 3 bases at J; junction bases unmatched: 9. CDR1 and CDR2 (germline): MGHDK, SYGVNS. The CDR3 DNA follows: TGTGCCAGCAGTGGGTTCGATAGGGACAGGGACTATGGCTACACCTTC. Translation: CASSGFDRDRDYGYTF.

This clone was found a few times. The chain recombines TRBV3-1 (or the pseudogene TRBV3-2) with TRBJ2-4; the match to TRBD1 covers 11 bases. The CDR3 extends over 17 amino acids. CDR1 and CDR2 from the germline V gene are LGHDT and YNNKEL (reference sequence). The ends lost 4 bases at V and 3 bases at J; junction bases unmatched: 8. CDR3 in amino acids: CASSRGTGGSDKNIQYF. The CDR3 region has the DNA TGTGCCAGCAGCCGAGGGACAGGGGGTTCTGACAAAAACATTCAGTACTTC.

V is TRBV14 and J is TRBJ1-2, with a possible D match to TRBD1 (6 bases). V lost 1 base and J lost 0, with 15 bases in between. The CDR3 covers 17 residues. The germline V gene has CDR1 SGHDN and CDR2 FVKESK. The CDR3 DNA sequence: TGTGCCAGCAGCCAAGGTCCGACAGGAGATTCTAACTATGGCTACACCTTC. As protein: CASSQGPTGDSNYGYTF.

This chain joins TRBV2 and TRBJ1-2; D possibly corresponds to TRBD1 (6 bases). This CDR3 has 13 amino acids. Trimming shortened V by 6 bases and J by 8 bases, and 16 bases separated the two germline ends. From germline, CDR1 is SNHLY and CDR2 FYNNEI. CDR3 nucleotides: TGTGCCAGCAGGGAAAAACAGGGTACGGGCTACACCTTC. It specifies CASREKQGTGYTF.

The rearrangement uses TRBV5-4 and TRBJ1-2; D may be TRBD1 (6 bases). The CDR3 contains 13 residues. Per germline, CDR1 SGHNT and CDR2 YYREEE (reference sequence). Trimming took off 6 bases at V and 7 bases at J, with 16 bases between the two ends. CDR3 sequence: CASKITGSAGYTF. In DNA, the CDR3 is TGTGCCAGCAAAATTACAGGGTCTGCTGGCTACACCTTC.

The chain combines TRBV5-1 with TRBJ2-3; 8 nucleotides match TRBD1. Trimming at V came to 0 bases and at J to 1 base, leaving 7 bases not matched to a gene. The CDR3 loop spans 17 amino acids. Per germline, CDR1 SGHRS and CDR2 YFSETQ. The DNA of the CDR3 is TGCGCCAGCAGCTTGGCCGGGGCAGGGGGCGGCACAGATACGCAGTATTTT. This encodes CASSLAGAGGGTDTQYF.

The sample holds a few counts of this clone. The V and J genes are TRBV2 and TRBJ1-5, with 8 bases fitting TRBD1. Germline CDR1 reads SNHLY; CDR2 reads FYNNEI. The V segment lost 0 bases and the J segment 5 bases; nucleotides outside the gene matches: 9. This CDR3 has 17 amino acids. CDR3: CASSEARRTGNHQPQHF. In DNA form, the CDR3 reads TGTGCCAGCAGTGAAGCACGTAGGACAGGGAACCATCAGCCCCAGCATTTT.

This chain connects TRBV9 to TRBJ2-2; 7 nucleotides agree with TRBD1. Germline V gives CDR1 SGDLS, CDR2 YYNGEE. The CDR3 is 15 amino acids. V trimming: 3 bases; J trimming: 4 bases; junction bases outside the gene matches: 6. The CDR3 loop reads CASSGGQGVTGELFF. For the CDR3, the DNA is TGTGCCAGCAGCGGAGGTCAGGGGGTCACCGGGGAGCTGTTTTTT.

A few counts support this clone. The chain carries TRBV6-4 and TRBJ2-3, with TRBD2 matching over 7 bases. Trimming took 10 bases from V and 6 from J; bases not matched to a gene: 13. Germline loops: CDR1 MRHNA, CDR2 SNTAGT. The CDR3 runs 14 residues. In nucleotides, the CDR3 is TGTGCCACCTCCCCGGGACTGGGGGGGGATACGCAGTATTTT. Translating gives CATSPGLGGDTQYF.

The V and J genes are TRBV7-6 and TRBJ2-1; 8 bases line up with TRBD2. Per germline, CDR1 SGHVS and CDR2 FNYEAQ. The CDR3 spans 17 residues. Germline trimming cut 2 bases from V and 5 bases from J; bases unmatched to any gene: 11. CDR3 DNA sequence: TGTGCCAGCAGCTTATTCGGGGGGCGGGAGGCTGACAATGAGCAGTTCTTC. Protein sequence: CASSLFGGREADNEQFF.

The chain couples TRBV30 to TRBJ1-6; D unclear. CDR3 length: 14 residues. The V gene lost 6 bases and the J gene lost 0 bases, with 9 bases spanning the gap. Germline V gives CDR1 GTSNPN, CDR2 SVGIG (reference sequence). CDR3 DNA sequence: TGTGCCTGCCTGGGGAGCTCCTATAATTCACCCCTCCACTTT. Its protein is CACLGSSYNSPLHF. The complete variable domain, with remaining parts taken from reference TRBV30 and TRBJ1-6, reads SQTIHQWPATLVQPVGSPLSLECTVEGTSNPNLYWYRQAAGRGLQLLFYSVGIGQISSEVPQNLSASRPQDRQFILSSKKLLLSDSGFYLCACLGSSYNSPLHFGNGTRLTVT.

The chain joins TRBV10-3 to TRBJ2-7, with D hard to call. The CDR3 totals 14 residues. With 0 bases removed from V and 2 bases from J, the gap between germline ends came to 8 bases. The germline gives CDR1 ENHRY, CDR2 SYGVKD. The CDR3 here is CAISESGNTYEQYF. DNA of the CDR3: TGTGCCATCAGTGAGTCGGGCAATACCTACGAGCAGTACTTC.

The CDR3 region has the DNA TGTGCCAGCAGTTACGGCGCGGCTGAAGCTTTCTTT. Its translation: CASSYGAAEAFF. This chain connects TRBV12-3 or TRBV12-4 to TRBJ1-1; D is uncertain. The V and J ends lost 4 bases and 6 bases respectively, with 9 bases between them. The CDR3 consists of 12 residues.

V is TRBV5-1 and J is TRBJ1-2, with D possibly being TRBD1 (5 bases). CDR3 size: 17 residues. Trimming stripped 0 bases from V and 4 bases from J, with 19 bases between. Germline V lookup: CDR1 SGHRS, CDR2 YFSETQ. CDR3 sequence: CASSLAREVIDGYGYTF. The CDR3 DNA reads TGCGCCAGCAGCTTGGCCAGGGAGGTAATTGATGGCTATGGCTACACCTTC.